This T cell receptor (beta chain) derives from a study of CD8+ T cells in alopecia areata. This clone has just one count. The V and J ends lost 6 bases and 0 bases respectively, with 21 bases between them. CDR1 and CDR2 (germline): LGHNA, YNFKEQ. The CDR3 consists of 18 residues. Extracted RNA was reverse transcribed, and the resulting cDNA served as sequencing template. TCRdb keeps only in-frame clones here, not all; method: immunoSEQ multiplex PCR. The table records tens of thousands of clones, 51% of them present only once. The clonotype comes from a human donor with alopecia areata. The chain recombines TRBV4-2 with TRBJ1-3; D perhaps matches TRBD1 (5 bases). The material sequenced was NKG2D-high CD8+ T cells sorted from blood. The CDR3 nucleotides read TGTGCCAGCAGACCGATTTCCAGGGCCACCCCCTCTGGAAACACCATATATTTT. Encoded protein: CASRPISRATPSGNTIYF.